One sample yielded the 23 T cell receptor beta chains listed below, sequenced in a study of cytomegalovirus exposure and HLA in healthy donors. PCR involved 60 Vbeta and 13 Jbeta primers. The assay was immunoSEQ multiplex PCR, and TCRdb's table has in-frame clones only and misses some. The sample includes around 140,000 clones, around 78% seen only once; the top ten take more than 1.5%. The sequenced sample consisted of PBMCs. The receptors derive from a man aged 40-49 years in good health and CMV-seronegative.

The J gene is TRBJ2-2, the V gene TRBV6-5; 8 bases are a match to TRBD1. The CDR3 is 15 residues long. The J segment lost 1 base and the V segment lost 5 bases, leaving 3 bases of the junction unmatched. Germline V CDR1 and CDR2: MNHEY, SVGAGI. In DNA form, the CDR3 reads TGTGCCAGCAGTACCGGGACAGGGAACACCGGGGAGCTGTTTTTT. It codes for CASSTGTGNTGELFF.

This clone has more than one count but fewer than ten. V and J are TRBV5-5 and TRBJ1-2; 10 bases align to TRBD1. Trimming cost V 4 bases and J 7 bases; bases outside gene matches: 7. The CDR3 extends over 14 amino acids. CDR1 and CDR2 (germline): SGHKS, YYEKEE (reference sequence). The CDR3 reads CASSAGQGVSGYTF. The CDR3 DNA reads as TGTGCCAGCAGCGCCGGACAGGGGGTATCTGGCTACACCTTC.

This clone was detected once. The V call is TRBV28, the J call TRBJ1-4; TRBD1 matches at 8 bases. Germline CDR1 MDHEN, CDR2 SYDVKM. CDR3 size: 15 residues. V dropped 6 bases and J dropped 1; count of bases not matched to a gene: 4. CDR3 sequence reads: CASSLTGGTNEKLFF. CDR3 DNA sequence: TGTGCCAGCAGCCTAACAGGGGGAACTAATGAAAAACTGTTTTTT. The full variable domain, with the rest looked up from reference TRBV28 and TRBJ1-4, is DVKVTQSSRYLVKRTGEKVFLECVQDMDHENMFWYRQDPGLGLRLIYFSYDVKMKEKGDIPEGYSVSREKKERFSLILESASTNQTSMYLCASSLTGGTNEKLFFGSGTQLSVL.

The chain employs TRBV15 and TRBJ1-5; TRBD1 might be the D (5 bases). The CDR3 length is 15 residues. Germline CDR1 and CDR2: LNHNV and YYDKDF (reference sequence). Between the trimmed V and J ends, which lost 3 bases and 3 bases, there was a span of 12 bases. The CDR3 loop is CATSRPQGFNQPQHF. The DNA for the CDR3 is TGTGCCACCAGCAGGCCTCAGGGATTCAATCAGCCCCAGCATTTT. The whole variable domain, remainder taken from reference TRBV15 and TRBJ1-5, is DAMVIQNPRYQVTQFGKPVTLSCSQTLNHNVMYWYQQKSSQAPKLLFHYYDKDFNNEADTPDNFQSRRPNTSFCFLDIRSPGLGDTAMYLCATSRPQGFNQPQHFGDGTRLSIL.

The V and J genes are TRBV5-1 and TRBJ2-5, with D perhaps matching TRBD1 (6 bases). Germline values: CDR1 SGHRS, CDR2 YFSETQ. Trimming removed 5 bases from V and 0 bases from J, with 17 bases in between. CDR3 length: 16 amino acids. CDR3 sequence reads: CASSPRDKTNQETQYF. The CDR3 DNA follows: TGCGCCAGCAGTCCTAGGGACAAGACAAACCAAGAGACCCAGTACTTC.

This chain joins TRBV7-9 and TRBJ1-5; tentative D call: TRBD1 (5 bases). CDR1 is SEHNR and CDR2 is FQNEAQ in the germline V gene (reference sequence). This CDR3 contains 14 residues. V dropped 6 bases and J dropped 3 bases, with 12 bases sitting between them. The CDR3 DNA reads as TGTGCCAGCAGTCTCGACAGCCTCAATCAGCCCCAGCATTTT. Translation gives CASSLDSLNQPQHF. Full variable domain (remainder filled in from reference TRBV7-9 and TRBJ1-5): DTGVSQNPRHKITKRGQNVTFRCDPISEHNRLYWYRQTLGQGPEFLTYFQNEAQLEKSRLLSDRFSAERPKGSFSTLEIQRTEQGDSAMYLCASSLDSLNQPQHFGDGTRLSIL.

The chain recombines TRBV5-5 with TRBJ2-7; D ambiguous. CDR1 is SGHKS and CDR2 is YYEKEE in the germline V gene (reference sequence). The CDR3 sequence is 15 residues long. Trimming cost V 0 bases and J 2 bases, with 12 bases left between them. The CDR3 loop is CASSLVGGGTYEQYF. CDR3 bases: TGTGCCAGCAGCTTGGTCGGCGGCGGAACCTACGAGCAGTACTTC.

This chain uses TRBV28 with TRBJ2-5, with D tentatively TRBD1 (6 bases). V lost 5 bases and J lost 1, with 11 bases in between. The CDR3 sequence is 14 residues long. From germline, CDR1 is MDHEN and CDR2 SYDVKM. CDR3 nucleotide sequence: TGTGCCAGCAGTCCAACAGGGACCCAAGAGACCCAGTACTTC. It specifies CASSPTGTQETQYF.

The chain couples TRBV7-3 to TRBJ1-1; 10 nucleotides match TRBD1. J gave up 5 bases and V 3 bases, and 3 bases lay outside the gene matches. Germline assignment: CDR1 SGHTA and CDR2 FQGTGA. This CDR3 region has 14 residues. The CDR3 region is CASSFGTGETEAFF. DNA of the CDR3: TGTGCCAGCAGCTTCGGGACAGGGGAGACTGAAGCTTTCTTT.

This chain joins TRBV6-5 and TRBJ2-1; 7 positions agree with TRBD1. This CDR3 comprises 14 residues. Germline V gene data show CDR1 as MNHEY and CDR2 as SVGAGI. V was pared by 2 bases and J by 10 bases, with 8 bases of the junction left unmatched. In nucleotides, the CDR3 is TGTGCCAGCAGTTACCCAGACAGGGAAGGAGAGCAGTTCTTC. Residues: CASSYPDREGEQFF.

The chain joins TRBV5-4 to TRBJ1-6; tentatively, D is TRBD1 (5 bases). This CDR3 comprises 14 residues. Between the trimmed V and J ends, which lost 4 bases and 9 bases, there was a span of 14 bases. Germline CDR1 is SGHNT and CDR2 is YYREEE (reference sequence). In nucleotides, the CDR3 is TGTGCCAGCAGCCCTCGGGGGGTGGGTTCACCCCTCCACTTT. This gives the protein CASSPRGVGSPLHF.

In nucleotides, the CDR3 is TGTGCCAGCAGTTACTCGAGCGGAACCAAAAACATTCAGTACTTC. It encodes CASSYSSGTKNIQYF. This sequence joins TRBV6-5 and TRBJ2-4, with TRBD2 as a possible D gene (5 bases). V gave up 0 bases and J gave up 2 bases, with 8 bases separating them. The germline CDR1 and CDR2 sequences are MNHEY and SVGAGI. The CDR3 loop spans 15 amino acids.

The J gene is TRBJ2-3, the V gene TRBV4-3; 8 nucleotides line up with TRBD2. This CDR3 has 17 amino acids. V gave up 0 bases and J gave up 0 bases; unmatched junction bases: 5. Germline V CDR1 and CDR2: LGHNA, YSLEER. This chain's CDR3 is CASSQDVAGLSTDTQYF. The CDR3 DNA follows: TGCGCCAGCAGCCAAGATGTAGCGGGACTGAGCACAGATACGCAGTATTTT.

CDR3 nucleotides: TGCGCCAGCAGCGAACAGTCCAGGCCCAGGTATGGCTACACCTTC. Its protein product is CASSEQSRPRYGYTF. This rearrangement joins TRBV4-3 to TRBJ1-2; D not resolved. This CDR3 spans 15 amino acids. The V gene's germline CDR1 is LGHNA and CDR2 YSLEER. V was cut by 5 bases and J by 5 bases, with 18 bases left in between.

There are a few counts of this clone. The chain is built from TRBV19 and TRBJ1-1; 8 nucleotides line up with TRBD1. Trimming cost V 7 bases and J 0 bases; bases outside gene matches: 4. This CDR3 region has 14 residues. Germline V gene data show CDR1 as LNHDA and CDR2 as SQIVND (reference sequence). This CDR3 reads CASTTGVLNTEAFF. The CDR3 bases are TGTGCCAGTACGACAGGGGTGTTGAACACTGAAGCTTTCTTT.

The genes are TRBV5-6 and TRBJ2-7, with 7 bases identical to TRBD1. The CDR3 is made up of 15 amino acids. In germline, CDR1 is SGHDT, CDR2 YYEEEE. J was trimmed by 3 bases and V by 0 bases; bases with no gene match: 6. CDR3 in amino acids: CASSLGGGSGYEQYF. The CDR3 nucleotides read TGTGCCAGCAGCTTGGGAGGGGGCTCTGGCTACGAGCAGTACTTC.

About this clone: The sample has other DNA sequences that encode this CDR3 too. The chain recombines TRBV27 with TRBJ2-7; TRBD1 might be the D (6 bases). Trimming stripped 0 bases from V and 0 bases from J, with 9 bases between. This CDR3 comprises 15 residues. CDR1 and CDR2 (germline): MNHEY, SMNVEV (reference sequence). The CDR3 nucleotides are TGTGCCAGCAGTTTATCGAGGGGGAGCTCCTACGAGCAGTACTTC. The encoded protein is CASSLSRGSSYEQYF.

The chain carries TRBV7-9 and TRBJ1-5; D perhaps matches TRBD1 (5 bases). V shed 0 bases and J shed 7 bases, with 10 bases lying between them. Germline values: CDR1 SEHNR, CDR2 FQNEAQ (reference sequence). This CDR3 has 14 amino acids. The CDR3 nucleotides read TGTGCCAGCAGCTTAGCGGGGGGGGAACAGCCCCAGCATTTT. Its translation: CASSLAGGEQPQHF.

V usage is TRBV7-9 and J usage is TRBJ2-7; the D gene is possibly TRBD2 (6 bases). Germline CDR1 and CDR2: SEHNR and FQNEAQ (reference sequence). The V end lost 5 bases, the J end lost 4 bases, and 9 bases lay between the germline ends. The CDR3 has 12 residues. CDR3 coding DNA: TGTGCCAGCAGCCCCGGGACTTACGAGCAGTACTTC. Protein product: CASSPGTYEQYF.

The chain links TRBV7-8 to TRBJ1-5; D gene uncertain. This CDR3 has 12 residues. The germline CDR1 and CDR2 sequences are SGHVS and FQNEAQ. V shed 1 base and J shed 7 bases, with 5 bases lying between them. CDR3 nucleotides: TGTGCCAGCAGCTTAGACTGGCAGCCCCAGCATTTT. Translation gives CASSLDWQPQHF.

V gene TRBV4-1 combines with J gene TRBJ2-2; TRBD1 aligns across 8 bases. This CDR3 spans 15 amino acids. The germline V gene encodes CDR1 MGHRA and CDR2 YSYEKL. J lost 6 bases, V lost 1 base, and 4 bases had no gene match. CDR3 region: CASSQGRGHAGELFF. CDR3 nucleotide sequence: TGCGCCAGCAGCCAAGGCAGGGGGCATGCCGGGGAGCTGTTTTTT.

The chain employs TRBV4-1 and TRBJ2-2; TRBD1 aligns across 8 bases. J gave up 5 bases and V 2 bases, and 13 bases lay outside the gene matches. Germline values: CDR1 MGHRA, CDR2 YSYEKL. The CDR3 totals 18 residues. As DNA, the CDR3 is TGCGCCAGCAGCCAATACCAGGGGGCTTTGAGGCAGACCGGGGAGCTGTTTTTT. Translation gives CASSQYQGALRQTGELFF.

The CDR3 loop reads CASSQVGGQVQETQYF. CDR3 in DNA: TGTGCCAGCAGCCAAGTAGGGGGACAGGTCCAAGAGACCCAGTACTTC. This chain joins TRBV4-2 and TRBJ2-5, with 8 bases matching TRBD1. CDR1 and CDR2 from the germline V gene are LGHNA and YNFKEQ. V dropped 1 base and J dropped 1; count of bases not matched to a gene: 5. The CDR3 is 16 residues long.